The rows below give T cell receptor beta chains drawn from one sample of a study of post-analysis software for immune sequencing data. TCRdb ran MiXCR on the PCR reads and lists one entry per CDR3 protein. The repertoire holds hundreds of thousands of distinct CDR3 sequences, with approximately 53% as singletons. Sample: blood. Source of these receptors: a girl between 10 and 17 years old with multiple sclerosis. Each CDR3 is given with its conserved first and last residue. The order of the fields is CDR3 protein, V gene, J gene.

CASSYVQPYNSPLHF,TRBV6-5,TRBJ1-6
CASSYVPSSTDTQYF,TRBV6-5,TRBJ2-3
CASSLRAEYEQYF,TRBV27,TRBJ2-7
CASSLFGTYNEQFF,TRBV28,TRBJ2-1
CSARASGNYGYTF,TRBV29-1,TRBJ1-2
CATSRDNGDNEQFF,TRBV15,TRBJ2-1
CASSLGQGGHGYTF,TRBV5-1,TRBJ1-2
CASSGLAGGHEQYF,TRBV6-1,TRBJ2-7
CATSRRTGGMDTQYF,TRBV15,TRBJ2-3
CASSSNYYEQYF,TRBV7-9,TRBJ2-7
CASSGGAAYYNEQFF,TRBV12-3/TRBV12-4,TRBJ2-1
CSAHAIAGRSYEQYF,TRBV20-1,TRBJ2-7
CASSVASGEAEAFF,TRBV9,TRBJ1-1